One sample yielded the 27 T cell receptor beta chains listed below, sequenced in a study of PD-1 blockade in classical Hodgkin lymphoma. All patients relapsed after autologous stem cell transplantation, and brentuximab vedotin exposure varied. Magnetic negative selection was used to purify CD4+ T cells from PBMCs that had been thawed. Sequencing used immunoSEQ multiplex PCR; TCRdb keeps in-frame clones, though not all of them. The table lists about 24,000 clones, around 83% of them singletons, with over 1.5% in the top ten. This material consisted of CD4+ T cells from blood, taken at baseline. These receptors all stem from a human donor with classical Hodgkin lymphoma.

The chain recombines TRBV7-9 with TRBJ1-4, with unresolved D. Trimming removed 5 bases from V and 4 bases from J, with 14 bases in between. CDR3 size: 15 residues. Germline-derived CDR1 and CDR2 are SEHNR and FQNEAQ (reference sequence). CDR3 in amino acids: CASSRRTVFNEKLFF. CDR3 DNA: TGTGCCAGCAGCCGACGGACTGTCTTTAATGAAAAACTGTTTTTT.

This clone showed up just once. V usage is TRBV5-1 and J usage is TRBJ2-7; 7 bases map to TRBD1. The CDR3 has 15 amino acids. V trimming: 4 bases; J trimming: 4 bases; junction bases outside the gene matches: 11. In germline, CDR1 is SGHRS, CDR2 YFSETQ. The CDR3 sequence is CASSPDRAISYEQYF. CDR3 nucleotides: TGCGCCAGCAGCCCCGACAGGGCTATCTCTTACGAGCAGTACTTC.

The chain carries TRBV10-3 and TRBJ1-1; TRBD1 agrees at 9 bases. Losses at the gene ends were 5 bases for V and 6 bases for J; bases not matched to a gene: 4. Germline CDR1 is ENHRY and CDR2 is SYGVKD. The CDR3 has 13 amino acids. The DNA for the CDR3 is TGTGCCATCAGTCGACAGGGGGGGCCTGAAGCTTTCTTT. Translating it yields CAISRQGGPEAFF.

The chain couples TRBV19 to TRBJ1-1; D unresolved. The CDR3 covers 13 residues. The germline V gene has CDR1 LNHDA and CDR2 SQIVND (reference sequence). V lost 3 bases, J lost 4 bases, and 9 bases lay in between. CDR3 protein: CASSIMFSTEAFF. For the CDR3, the DNA is TGTGCCAGTAGTATTATGTTCAGCACTGAAGCTTTCTTT.

The chain combines TRBV11-3 with TRBJ2-2, with TRBD2 identical over 10 bases. Germline CDR1 and CDR2: SGHNT and YENEEA. The CDR3 sequence is 15 residues long. Germline trimming cut 5 bases from V and 7 bases from J; bases unmatched to any gene: 7. The DNA of the CDR3 is TGTGCCAGCAGCGGAGAACTAGCGGGAAACGGGGAGCTGTTTTTT. Translating gives CASSGELAGNGELFF. Variable domain in full (rest from reference TRBV11-3 and TRBJ2-2): EAGVVQSPRYKIIEKKQPVAFWCNPISGHNTLYWYLQNLGQGPELLIRYENEEAVDDSQLPKDRFSAERLKGVDSTLKIQPAELGDSAVYLCASSGELAGNGELFFGEGSRLTVL.

This rearrangement joins TRBV19 to TRBJ1-6, with unresolved D. This CDR3 is 17 amino acids long. Germline CDR1 and CDR2: LNHDA and SQIVND (reference sequence). V was cut by 4 bases and J by 7 bases, with 20 bases left in between. The CDR3 reads CASSKSQAQLVNSPLHF. CDR3 in DNA: TGTGCCAGTAGTAAGTCGCAGGCCCAGTTAGTCAATTCACCCCTCCACTTT.

This clone occurred a few times. The rearrangement links TRBV25-1 to TRBJ1-1; D possibly corresponds to TRBD1 (6 bases). Trimming removed 6 bases from V and 4 bases from J, with 12 bases in between. The CDR3 extends over 13 amino acids. The germline V gene encodes CDR1 MGHDK and CDR2 SYGVNS. The CDR3 sequence is CASRRGAGTEAFF. The CDR3 coding sequence is TGTGCCAGCAGGAGGGGGGCTGGCACTGAAGCTTTCTTT.

V and J are TRBV5-1 and TRBJ1-1; the match to TRBD1 covers 7 bases. The CDR3 is 13 amino acids. The trim removed 4 bases at V and 4 bases at J, leaving 4 bases unmatched. Germline V gene lookup returns CDR1 SGHRS and CDR2 YFSETQ. CDR3 DNA: TGCGCCAGCAGCCGACAGGGTGGCACTGAAGCTTTCTTT. Amino acids: CASSRQGGTEAFF. Filled out from reference TRBV5-1 and TRBJ1-1, the complete variable domain reads KAGVTQTPRYLIKTRGQQVTLSCSPISGHRSVSWYQQTPGQGLQFLFEYFSETQRNKGNFPGRFSGRQFSNSRSEMNVSTLELGDSALYLCASSRQGGTEAFFGQGTRLTVV.

The V and J genes are TRBV5-1 and TRBJ2-7; TRBD1 matches 11 bases. In germline, CDR1 is SGHRS, CDR2 YFSETQ. CDR3 length equals 14 residues. V shed 6 bases and J 4 bases; nucleotides not matched to a gene: 6. The CDR3 reads CASNWGQGGYEQYF. The CDR3 region has the DNA TGCGCCAGCAACTGGGGACAGGGGGGTTACGAGCAGTACTTC.

DNA of the CDR3: TGTGCCAGCAGTGAATCGGCTGGGCCAGTTCGCAATGAGCAGTTCTTC. It encodes CASSESAGPVRNEQFF. The chain links TRBV2 to TRBJ2-1, with D unclear. V was shortened by 2 bases and J by 6 bases, with 17 bases between the two germline ends. Germline CDR1 SNHLY, CDR2 FYNNEI. There are 16 residues in the CDR3.

This chain connects TRBV14 to TRBJ2-7; TRBD1 might be the D (6 bases). The CDR3 is 16 amino acids. V gave up 3 bases and J gave up 1 base, with 16 bases separating them. Germline loops: CDR1 SGHDN, CDR2 FVKESK. CDR3 in amino acids: CASSHIQGKGSYEQYF. As DNA, the CDR3 is TGTGCCAGCAGCCATATACAGGGAAAAGGATCCTACGAGCAGTACTTC.

The gene calls are TRBV5-1 and TRBJ2-7; perhaps TRBD1 as D (6 bases). Trimming cost V 2 bases and J 2 bases, with 11 bases left between them. This CDR3 is 14 amino acids long. Germline CDR1 is SGHRS and CDR2 is YFSETQ. The CDR3: CASSLLRGTYEQYF. The CDR3 DNA reads as TGCGCCAGCAGCTTACTCAGGGGTACCTACGAGCAGTACTTC.

This chain uses TRBV11-3 with TRBJ2-2; TRBD2 aligns across 7 bases. The CDR3 has 16 amino acids. From germline, CDR1 is SGHNT and CDR2 YENEEA. The V gene end was trimmed by 3 bases and the J gene end by 4 bases; junction bases not matched to a gene: 8. DNA of the CDR3: TGTGCCAGCAGCTTCGGGGGAGCGGGACGCACCGGGGAGCTGTTTTTT. Translated: CASSFGGAGRTGELFF.

This clone was detected only once. The chain employs TRBV10-3 and TRBJ1-4; the D is unclear. This CDR3 comprises 16 residues. Germline assignment: CDR1 ENHRY and CDR2 SYGVKD. Between the trimmed V and J ends, which lost 1 base and 7 bases, there was a span of 16 bases. The chain's CDR3 is CAISEYGSPSGEKLFF. The CDR3 DNA reads TGTGCCATCAGTGAGTACGGGTCCCCGAGCGGTGAAAAACTGTTTTTT.

The chain links TRBV5-6 to TRBJ1-4; D is uncertain. The V gene lost 4 bases and the J gene lost 1 base, with 5 bases spanning the gap. The CDR3 length is 13 residues. CDR1 is SGHDT, CDR2 YYEEEE, per germline. The CDR3 sequence: CASSLLTNEKLFF. The CDR3 nucleotides read TGTGCCAGCAGCCTTTTAACTAATGAAAAACTGTTTTTT.

The rearrangement links TRBV9 to TRBJ2-2; 12 bases align to TRBD2. Per germline, CDR1 SGDLS and CDR2 YYNGEE. Germline trimming cut 1 base from V and 0 bases from J; bases unmatched to any gene: 4. This CDR3 is built from 18 residues. DNA of the CDR3: TGTGCCAGCAGCGTATCTAGCGGGGGGGCCCCGAACACCGGGGAGCTGTTTTTT. As protein: CASSVSSGGAPNTGELFF.

The J gene is TRBJ1-1, the V gene TRBV27; 7 positions agree with TRBD1. V was pared by 8 bases and J by 5 bases, with 8 bases of the junction left unmatched. The germline V gene has CDR1 MNHEY and CDR2 SMNVEV (reference sequence). The CDR3 runs 13 residues. CDR3 nucleotides: TGTGCCAGCTGTTCTAGGGGGCGGACTGAAGCTTTCTTT. Translating gives CASCSRGRTEAFF.

The chain links TRBV6-6 to TRBJ1-3, with D maybe TRBD1 (5 bases). CDR3 length: 12 amino acids. Between the trimmed V and J ends, which lost 11 bases and 4 bases, there was a span of 12 bases. In germline, CDR1 is MNHNY, CDR2 SVGAGI (reference sequence). CDR3 sequence (DNA): TGTGCCGTCCAGGGAATCGGAAACACCATATATTTT. This sequence encodes CAVQGIGNTIYF.

This sequence joins TRBV19 and TRBJ2-2; weak D call: TRBD1 (6 bases). Germline V gene lookup returns CDR1 LNHDA and CDR2 SQIVND (reference sequence). V was cut by 6 bases and J by 3 bases, with 8 bases left in between. CDR3 length: 13 residues. This chain's CDR3 is CASRRQDTGELFF. CDR3 nucleotide sequence: TGTGCCAGTAGAAGACAGGACACCGGGGAGCTGTTTTTT.

This clone was found once. The gene calls are TRBV10-3 and TRBJ1-1; no reliable D call. Trimming removed 6 bases at V and 1 base at J, with 3 bases between. This CDR3 is 11 amino acids long. In germline, CDR1 is ENHRY, CDR2 SYGVKD. DNA for the CDR3: TGTGCCATCAGCGGGAACACTGAAGCTTTCTTT. It translates to CAISGNTEAFF.

The chain combines TRBV18 with TRBJ2-6; D might be TRBD1 (6 bases). The germline V gene encodes CDR1 KGHSH and CDR2 LQKENI. With 1 base removed from V and 4 bases from J, the gap between germline ends came to 17 bases. This CDR3 is built from 18 residues. CDR3 coding DNA: TGTGCCAGCTCACCACGGGGACAAGGGGATCGAGGGGCCAACGTCCTGACTTTC. Its protein product is CASSPRGQGDRGANVLTF.

This chain links TRBV2 with TRBJ2-7; TRBD1 is a possible D gene (6 bases). Germline CDR1 is SNHLY and CDR2 is FYNNEI. The CDR3 runs to 12 residues. The V and J ends lost 6 bases and 3 bases respectively, with 9 bases between them. The CDR3 sequence: CASSQGGYEQYF. The DNA of the CDR3 is TGTGCCAGCAGCCAAGGGGGCTACGAGCAGTACTTC. The full variable domain, rest sourced from reference TRBV2 and TRBJ2-7, is EPEVTQTPSHQVTQMGQEVILRCVPISNHLYFYWYRQILGQKVEFLVSFYNNEISEKSEIFDDQFSVERPDGSNFTLKIRSTKLEDSAMYFCASSQGGYEQYFGPGTRLTVT.

Only one count was recorded for this clone. This chain links TRBV7-9 with TRBJ2-7; D perhaps matches TRBD1 (5 bases). CDR1 is SEHNR, CDR2 FQNEAQ, per germline (reference sequence). The CDR3 is made up of 14 amino acids. With 5 bases removed from V and 1 base from J, the gap between germline ends came to 12 bases. In DNA form, the CDR3 reads TGTGCCAGCAGCCCAACGGACATATCCTACGAGCAGTACTTC. Its protein product is CASSPTDISYEQYF.

The rearrangement joins TRBV9 to TRBJ1-4; 7 bases map to TRBD1. Germline CDR1 and CDR2: SGDLS and YYNGEE. This CDR3 contains 15 residues. With V trimmed by 2 bases and J by 3 bases, 4 bases remained unmatched. CDR3 in DNA: TGTGCCAGCAGCGTCACAGGGGCGGCTAATGAAAAACTGTTTTTT. It translates to CASSVTGAANEKLFF.

The rearrangement links TRBV6-5 to TRBJ2-1; 8 bases agree with TRBD2. The CDR3 has 15 amino acids. V dropped 6 bases and J dropped 7; count of bases not matched to a gene: 11. Looked up from germline, CDR1 is MNHEY and CDR2 is SVGAGI. The CDR3 loop is CASSYQVTSGNEQFF. In DNA form, the CDR3 reads TGTGCCAGCAGCTACCAGGTCACTAGCGGAAATGAGCAGTTCTTC.

This chain uses TRBV6-6 with TRBJ2-5, with 9 bases that match TRBD2. Matching the DNA end better, TRBJ2-7 makes the J call doubtful. Germline V gives CDR1 MNHNY, CDR2 SVGAGI (reference sequence). There are 15 residues in the CDR3. The CDR3 here is CASRISGGGSYEQYF. The CDR3 coding sequence is TGTGCCAGCAGAATTAGCGGGGGAGGGTCCTACGAGCAGTACTTC.

The chain has TRBV27 and TRBJ2-1; D remains unclear. The CDR3 runs to 15 residues. Germline V gene sequence: CDR1 MNHEY, CDR2 SMNVEV (reference sequence). Trimming removed 0 bases from V and 7 bases from J, with 13 bases in between. Here the CDR3 reads CASSLSSTWGNEQFF. CDR3 in DNA: TGTGCCAGCAGTTTATCGAGTACCTGGGGTAATGAGCAGTTCTTC.